Listed below are T cell receptor beta chains from one sample, sequenced in a study of T cell responses to AZD1222 COVID-19 vaccine. TCRdb's table, derived via immunoSEQ multiplex PCR, lists solely in-frame clones and lacks some. Of some 150,000 clones in the sample, approximately 85% were seen once. The sequencing used peripheral blood, collected on day 0 of AZD1222 vaccination. All receptors derive from an adult in good health. The CDR3 runs from the conserved cysteine through the conserved F or W. The D gene is left open where the match is weak. Some rows mark clone size as missing; the rest say once, few, many or name a class of expanded clone.

TRBJ2-5 | NA | TRBV5-4 | NA | TGTGCCAGCAGGCCTGACACGTACCAAGAGACCCAGTACTTC | CASRPDTYQETQYF
TRBJ1-5 | NA | TRBV30 | NA | TGTGCCTGGAGTGGCGGGGGGACCCAGCCCCAGCATTTT | CAWSGGGTQPQHF
TRBJ2-1 | NA | TRBV7-7 | NA | TGTGCTAGCAGCCCTTTGGGGGTAGGCTACAATGAGCAGTTCTTC | CASSPLGVGYNEQFF
TRBJ1-2 | NA | TRBV27 | TRBD1 | TGTGCCAGCAGTTTACAGTCTCCCACAGGGGACCTTAACTATGGCTACACCTTC | CASSLQSPTGDLNYGYTF
TRBJ2-7 | NA | TRBV5-1 | NA | TGCGCCAGCAGCTTCCTTTTTGGCAGGGGAGACGAGCAGTACTTC | CASSFLFGRGDEQYF
TRBJ2-7 | NA | TRBV4-1 | NA | TGCGCCAGCAGCCAAGATCCTACAGTCTTGGGGGAGCAGTACTTC | CASSQDPTVLGEQYF
TRBJ2-1 | NA | TRBV2 | NA | TGTGCCAGCATGTACAATGAGCAGTTCTTC | CASMYNEQFF
TRBJ2-5 | NA | TRBV11-2 | NA | TGTGCCAGCAGCTTAGACAGGGCCATGGAGACCCAGTACTTC | CASSLDRAMETQYF
TRBJ2-3 | NA | TRBV28 | TRBD2 | TGTGCCAGCAATGGGGGGGGGACAGATACGCAGTATTTT | CASNGGGTDTQYF
TRBJ1-1 | once | TRBV11-3 | NA | TGTGCCAGCAGCGCCGGGACACCTAACACTGAAGCTTTCTTT | CASSAGTPNTEAFF
TRBJ2-7 | NA | TRBV6-5 | TRBD1 | TGTGCCAGCAGTTCTGGGACAGTACCCTACGAGCAGTACTTC | CASSSGTVPYEQYF
TRBJ2-7 | NA | TRBV5-1 | TRBD2 | TGCGCCAGCAGCTTGACTAGCGGGGTTAGCTCCTACGAGCAGTACTTC | CASSLTSGVSSYEQYF
TRBJ2-7 | NA | TRBV30 | NA | TGTGCCTGGAGCGCACCCGTATGGCGCACAGACTCCTACGAGCAGTACTTC | CAWSAPVWRTDSYEQYF
TRBJ2-1 | NA | TRBV6-1 | NA | TGTGCCAGCAGTGAAAACTCCGGAGCCTCCAATGAGCAGTTCTTC | CASSENSGASNEQFF
TRBJ2-7 | NA | TRBV28 | NA | TGTGCCAGCAGTTTATTGCGGCAGGGTGATGACGAGCAGTACTTC | CASSLLRQGDDEQYF
TRBJ2-1 | NA | TRBV6-5 | TRBD1 | TGTGCCAGCAGAAGACAGGGGGCGATCGTCAATGAGCAGTTCTTC | CASRRQGAIVNEQFF
TRBJ1-6 | NA | TRBV13 | NA | TGTGCCAGCAGCTTATCGAGTTCACCCCTCCACTTT | CASSLSSSPLHF
TRBJ1-6 | once | TRBV5-1 | NA | TGCGCCAGCAGCTTGATTGGGCTGGGGGATTCACCCCTCCACTTT | CASSLIGLGDSPLHF
TRBJ2-2 | NA | TRBV3-1/TRBV3-2 | NA | TGTGCCAGCAGCCAAGCTTTAGTGACCGGGGAGCTGTTTTTT | CASSQALVTGELFF
TRBJ1-1 | NA | TRBV28 | NA | TGTGCCAGCAGCCCGACAGTGAACACTGAAGCTTTCTTT | CASSPTVNTEAFF
TRBJ1-1 | NA | TRBV7-2 | NA | TGTGCCAGCAGCTTAGTTTTACCCCGCGAAGCTTTCTTT | CASSLVLPREAFF
TRBJ2-1 | NA | TRBV13 | NA | TGTGCCAGCAGCAACTCCGGGGTCTCGAAGGAGCAGTTCTTC | CASSNSGVSKEQFF
TRBJ1-1 | once | TRBV27 | NA | TGTGCCAGCGGCTTAAGGTGGGACACTGAAGCTTTCTTT | CASGLRWDTEAFF
TRBJ1-3 | NA | TRBV11-3 | NA | TGTGCCAGCAGCCCCCCGGACAGAAACACCATATATTTT | CASSPPDRNTIYF
TRBJ2-5 | NA | TRBV7-8 | NA | TGTGCCAGCAGCCCCCCGGAGTCCCTAGAGACCCAGTACTTC | CASSPPESLETQYF